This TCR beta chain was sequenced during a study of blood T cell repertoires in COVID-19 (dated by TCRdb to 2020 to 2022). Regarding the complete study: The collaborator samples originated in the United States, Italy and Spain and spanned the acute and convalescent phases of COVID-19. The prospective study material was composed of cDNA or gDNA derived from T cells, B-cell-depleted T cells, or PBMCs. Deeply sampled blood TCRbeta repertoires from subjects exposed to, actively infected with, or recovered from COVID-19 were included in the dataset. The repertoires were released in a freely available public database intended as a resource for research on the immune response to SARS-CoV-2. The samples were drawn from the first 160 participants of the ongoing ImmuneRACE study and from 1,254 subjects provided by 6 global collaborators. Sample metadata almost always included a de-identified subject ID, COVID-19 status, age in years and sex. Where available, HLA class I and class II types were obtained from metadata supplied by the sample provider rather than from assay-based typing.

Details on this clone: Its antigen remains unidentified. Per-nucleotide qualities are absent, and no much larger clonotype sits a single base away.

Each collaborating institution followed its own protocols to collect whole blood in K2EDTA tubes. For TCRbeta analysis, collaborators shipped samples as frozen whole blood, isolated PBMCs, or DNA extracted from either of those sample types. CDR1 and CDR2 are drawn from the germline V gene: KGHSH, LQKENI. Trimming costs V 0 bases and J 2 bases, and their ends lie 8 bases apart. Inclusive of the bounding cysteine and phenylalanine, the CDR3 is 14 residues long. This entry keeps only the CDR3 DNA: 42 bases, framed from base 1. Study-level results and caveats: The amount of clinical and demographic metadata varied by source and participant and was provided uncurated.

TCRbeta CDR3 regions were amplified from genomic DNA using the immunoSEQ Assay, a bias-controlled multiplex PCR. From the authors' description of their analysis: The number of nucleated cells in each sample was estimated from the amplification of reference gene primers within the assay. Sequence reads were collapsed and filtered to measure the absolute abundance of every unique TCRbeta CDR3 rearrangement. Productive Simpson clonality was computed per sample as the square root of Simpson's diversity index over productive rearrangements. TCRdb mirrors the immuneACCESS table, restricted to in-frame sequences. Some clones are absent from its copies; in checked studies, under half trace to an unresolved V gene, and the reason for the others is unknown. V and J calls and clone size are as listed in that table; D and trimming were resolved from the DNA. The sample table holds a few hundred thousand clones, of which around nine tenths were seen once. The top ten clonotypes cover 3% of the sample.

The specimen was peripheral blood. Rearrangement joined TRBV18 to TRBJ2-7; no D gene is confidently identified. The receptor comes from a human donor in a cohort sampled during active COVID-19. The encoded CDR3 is CASSPPRGTYEQYF. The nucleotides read TGTGCCAGCTCACCACCCCGCGGAACCTACGAGCAGTACTTC.